This note documents a single T cell receptor beta chain sequence. TCRdb keeps only in-frame clones here, not all; method: immunoSEQ multiplex PCR. The data show hundreds of thousands of clones, 89% seen once. The data originate from a study of blood T cell repertoires in COVID-19. CDR1 is WSHSY and CDR2 is SAAADI in the germline V gene. This CDR3 has 14 residues. The V call is TRBV10-2, the J call TRBJ2-3; maybe TRBD2 (5 bases). The clonotype was recovered from a woman aged 25 to 39 with COVID-19, enrolled during active disease. The specimen sequenced was peripheral blood. The CDR3 protein is CAGRGNFSTDTQYF. The CDR3 DNA sequence: TGCGCAGGACGGGGAAACTTTAGCACAGATACGCAGTATTTT.